This record concerns one TCR beta chain sequence. This sample is drawn from a study of CD8 T cells in Susac syndrome. The CDR3 sequence is 11 residues long. Deletions cut 3 bases from V and 6 bases from J, with 8 bases between. The germline V gene has CDR1 DFQATT and CDR2 SNEGSKA (reference sequence). Random-hexamer reverse transcription was applied to about 0.5 to 1 ug RNA. TCRdb redid the calling of the immunoSEQ multiplex PCR reads with MiXCR, one entry per CDR3 protein. The repertoire holds about 250,000 distinct CDR3 sequences, around 95% seen once, with 0.065% to 0.075% in the top ten. It was treatment-naive patients with stable or active relapsing-remitting disease who made up the multiple sclerosis controls.

Sequenced material: CD4+ T cells from PBMCs. The rearrangement uses TRBV20-1 and TRBJ1-1; D remains unclear. The TCR originated in a human donor with multiple sclerosis. The CDR3 protein is CSASNTAEAFF. The CDR3 region has the DNA TGCAGTGCTAGTAATACAGCTGAAGCTTTCTTT.